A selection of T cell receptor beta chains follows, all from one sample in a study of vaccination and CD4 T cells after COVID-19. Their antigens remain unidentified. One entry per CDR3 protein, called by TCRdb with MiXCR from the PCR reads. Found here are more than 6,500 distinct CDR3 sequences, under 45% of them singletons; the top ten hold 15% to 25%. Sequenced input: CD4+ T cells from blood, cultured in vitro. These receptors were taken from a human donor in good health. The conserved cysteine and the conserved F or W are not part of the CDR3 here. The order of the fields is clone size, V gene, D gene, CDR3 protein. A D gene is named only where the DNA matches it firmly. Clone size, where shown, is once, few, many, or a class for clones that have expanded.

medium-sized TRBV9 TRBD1 ASSVGGTGNTEAF
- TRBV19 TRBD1 ASSIGGGGLTQPQH
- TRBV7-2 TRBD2 ASSLVSSGRYNEQF
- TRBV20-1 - SASAVVNTEAF
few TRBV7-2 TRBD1 ASSPRQGAGGTEAF
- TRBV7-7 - ASSPGPPRRGELF
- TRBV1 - TSSQGGGMGGKRETQY
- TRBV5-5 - ASSLDGVTYEQY
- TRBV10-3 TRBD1 AISFGTGDRYGYT
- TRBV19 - ASVRTDSLTEAF
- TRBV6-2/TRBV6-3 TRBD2 ASSWGLAGGDTQY
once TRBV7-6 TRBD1 ASSLDISGTVSGNTIY
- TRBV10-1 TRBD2 ASSPPGLAGGLDTDTQY
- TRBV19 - ASSGDRDGNYGYT
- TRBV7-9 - ASRGRDTEAF
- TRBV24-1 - ATSRRSQETQY
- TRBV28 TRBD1 ASSLTPGQGSEQY